This T cell receptor (beta chain) was found in a study of T cell responses to AZD1222 COVID-19 vaccine. Across the study: Second-dose intervals of approximately 4 or approximately 12 weeks were pooled. Findings and caveats of the study: The donors showed a predominance of white British ancestry and of females, with possible underestimation of clonal diversity.

V lost 3 bases, J lost 7 bases, and 8 bases stayed unmatched. Germline V gives CDR1 DFQATT, CDR2 SNEGSKA (reference sequence). The CDR3 has 14 residues. Generated by immunoSEQ multiplex PCR, the TCRdb table keeps only in-frame clones and is missing some. The profile shows fewer than 120,000 clones, around 90% of them singletons. This clone was observed a handful of times. Its antigen is not identified. The rearrangement joins TRBV20-1 to TRBJ1-2; 10 nucleotides match TRBD1. The specimen comprised peripheral blood, sampled on day 0 of AZD1222 vaccination. The sequence came from an adult in good health. CDR3 in DNA: TGCAGTGCTAGTTTGAGACAGGGGGCGGTTGGCTACACCTTC. Translated: CSASLRQGAVGYTF.